One and the same sample provided the 15 T cell receptor beta chains below, sequenced in a study of circulating CD8 cells and anti-PD-1 response in melanoma. TCR libraries were prepared from 15 ng of total RNA with the QIAseq Immune Repertoire TCR panel. A single record per CDR3 protein comes from TCRdb applying MiXCR to the reads. The data show some 500 distinct CDR3 sequences, around 10% seen once. From live CD3+CD8+TCRalphabeta+ cells, four PD-1 and/or TIGIT subsets were sorted. The sequences come from CD8+ T cells from PBMCs, collected at baseline or after one month of anti-PD-1 therapy (not recorded which). Receptor source: a human donor with melanoma.

By frequency in the sample, this clonotype is large. V usage is TRBV20-1 and J usage is TRBJ2-7; no clear D gene. V was shortened by 6 bases and J by 2 bases, with 14 bases between the two germline ends. Germline lookup yields CDR1 DFQATT and CDR2 SNEGSKA (reference sequence). This CDR3 region has 13 residues. Here the CDR3 DNA reads TGCAGTGCCCTCTCCGACGAGACCTACGAGCAGTACTTC. Its translation: CSALSDETYEQYF.

By share, this clonotype counts as medium-sized. The J gene is TRBJ1-1, the V gene TRBV20-1; D possibly corresponds to TRBD1 (5 bases). Germline-derived CDR1 and CDR2 are DFQATT and SNEGSKA (reference sequence). This CDR3 has 12 amino acids. The V end lost 2 bases, the J end lost 6 bases, and 10 bases lay between the germline ends. The CDR3 bases are TGCAGTGCTAGATCGGGGGAGGCTGAAGCTTTCTTT. It specifies CSARSGEAEAFF.

This clonotype qualifies as large. The V gene is TRBV12-3 or TRBV12-4, the J gene TRBJ2-1, with TRBD2 identical over 7 bases. CDR3 length: 12 residues. Trimming at V came to 8 bases and at J to 5 bases, leaving 3 bases not matched to a gene. The CDR3 sequence: CASAGLNNEQFF. The CDR3 region has the DNA TGTGCCAGCGCGGGACTAAACAATGAGCAGTTCTTC.

By share of the sample, this clonotype is large. The rearrangement links TRBV6-2 or TRBV6-3 to TRBJ2-1; D gene unclear. V dropped 6 bases and J dropped 0 bases, with 12 bases sitting between them. Germline lookup yields CDR1 MNHEY and CDR2 SVGEGT. There are 15 residues in the CDR3. The CDR3 reads CASRPNRDSYNEQFF. The DNA of the CDR3 is TGTGCCAGCAGGCCTAATCGCGACTCCTACAATGAGCAGTTCTTC.

This clonotype is judged medium-sized. The DNA of the CDR3 is TGTGCCAGCAGCTTGGCCCAAGTCAGCCAAGAGACCCAGTACTTC. This translates into CASSLAQVSQETQYF. The J gene is TRBJ2-5, the V gene TRBV5-5; D unclear. Trimming removed 0 bases from V and 1 base from J, with 10 bases in between. The CDR3 extends over 15 amino acids. CDR1 SGHKS and CDR2 YYEKEE come from the germline V gene (reference sequence).

This clonotype rates as medium-sized. The junction does not match germline at one end; this may be a read error. The CDR3 DNA reads as TGCAGCGTTGAGGGCAACGAACTATTGGAGCAGCTCTTC. The encoded protein is CSVEGNELLEQLF. The chain carries TRBV29-1 and TRBJ2-1, with D unresolved. CDR1 is SQVTM and CDR2 is ANQGSEA in the germline V gene. CDR3 length equals 13 residues.

This clonotype rates as large. The CDR3 sequence: CASSIVASTDTQYF. The CDR3 DNA follows: TGTGCCAGTAGTATAGTAGCTAGCACAGATACGCAGTATTTT. The V call is TRBV19, the J call TRBJ2-3, with D unresolved. The germline V gene has CDR1 LNHDA and CDR2 SQIVND (reference sequence). This CDR3 spans 14 amino acids. V was trimmed by 1 base and J by 0 bases, leaving 5 bases between them.

By frequency in the sample, this clonotype is medium-sized. The V call is TRBV10-3, the J call TRBJ2-3; weak D call: TRBD1 (6 bases). CDR3 length equals 16 residues. The germline CDR1 and CDR2 sequences are ENHRY and SYGVKD. Trimming stripped 3 bases from V and 0 bases from J, with 13 bases between. In DNA, the CDR3 is TGTGCCATCAGTGACGGACAGTCGATTAGCACAGATACGCAGTATTTT. Translation gives CAISDGQSISTDTQYF.

By share, this clonotype counts as medium-sized. The V and J genes are TRBV11-2 and TRBJ2-5, with D tentatively TRBD2 (6 bases). The CDR3 has 14 residues. Germline CDR1 and CDR2: SGHAT and FQNNGV. V was clipped by 3 bases and J by 4 bases, with 12 bases between them. The CDR3 DNA reads TGTGCCAGCAGCTTGGCGGGGAGCACAGAGACCCAGTACTTC. Translated: CASSLAGSTETQYF.

Within the sample, this clonotype is medium-sized. The rearrangement joins TRBV19 to TRBJ1-5, with D possibly TRBD1 on 5 matching bases. Trimming shortened V by 3 bases and J by 6 bases, and 12 bases separated the two germline ends. CDR1 is LNHDA, CDR2 SQIVND, per germline (reference sequence). The CDR3 consists of 14 residues. Here the CDR3 reads CASSIRGAGQPQHF. In DNA form, the CDR3 reads TGTGCCAGTAGTATTAGGGGAGCGGGTCAGCCCCAGCATTTT.

The CDR3 loop reads CASSLREGGPGDTQYF. In nucleotides, the CDR3 is TGTGCCAGCAGCCTCCGAGAGGGGGGGCCGGGAGATACGCAGTATTTT. The chain combines TRBV28 with TRBJ2-3, with D maybe TRBD2 (7 bases). Germline CDR1 is MDHEN and CDR2 is SYDVKM. The CDR3 spans 16 residues. V dropped 6 bases and J dropped 5 bases, with 21 bases sitting between them.

Notes on this clonotype: A junction boundary mismatches the germline segment, possibly from a read error. This sequence joins TRBV28 and TRBJ2-1; D is possibly TRBD1 (6 bases). There are 15 residues in the CDR3. Per germline, CDR1 MDHEN and CDR2 SYDVKM. The DNA for the CDR3 is TGTGCCAGCGGTCAGGGCAGGGGATGGTACAATGAGCGGTTCTTC. The encoded protein is CASGQGRGWYNERFF. The variable domain in full, with the rest retrieved from reference TRBV28 and TRBJ2-1, is DVKVTQSSRYLVKRTGEKVFLECVQDMDHENMFWYRQDPGLGLRLIYFSYDVKMKEKGDIPEGYSVSREKKERFSLILESASTNQTSMYLCASGQGRGWYNERFFGPGTRLTVL.

This clonotype is judged large. The chain has TRBV19 and TRBJ2-1; no definite D call. The CDR3 has 14 residues. Trimming removed 2 bases at V and 5 bases at J, with 10 bases between. In germline, CDR1 is LNHDA, CDR2 SQIVND (reference sequence). CDR3: CASSIRTQNNEQFF. The CDR3 nucleotides are TGTGCCAGTAGTATACGTACACAGAACAATGAGCAGTTCTTC.

On this clonotype: A much more abundant neighbour one base away suggests this may be a read error. The V and J genes are TRBV19 and TRBJ2-1; 8 nucleotides line up with TRBD2. Germline lookup yields CDR1 LNHDA and CDR2 SQIVND (reference sequence). CDR3 length: 16 amino acids. The V gene end was trimmed by 0 bases and the J gene end by 6 bases; junction bases not matched to a gene: 7. This CDR3 is CASSIEPGGRLNEQFF. Here the CDR3 DNA reads TGTGCCAGTAGTATAGAGCCGGGGGGGCGTCTCAATGAGCAGTTCTTC.

This clonotype qualifies as medium-sized. The J gene is TRBJ1-1, the V gene TRBV30, with D tentatively TRBD1 (6 bases). The ends were cut back, 0 bases at V and 4 bases at J, with 9 bases in the middle. The CDR3 runs to 13 residues. Germline CDR1 reads GTSNPN; CDR2 reads SVGIG (reference sequence). CDR3 coding DNA: TGTGCCTGGAGTGTAGGGGACATCACTGAAGCTTTCTTT. Protein: CAWSVGDITEAFF.